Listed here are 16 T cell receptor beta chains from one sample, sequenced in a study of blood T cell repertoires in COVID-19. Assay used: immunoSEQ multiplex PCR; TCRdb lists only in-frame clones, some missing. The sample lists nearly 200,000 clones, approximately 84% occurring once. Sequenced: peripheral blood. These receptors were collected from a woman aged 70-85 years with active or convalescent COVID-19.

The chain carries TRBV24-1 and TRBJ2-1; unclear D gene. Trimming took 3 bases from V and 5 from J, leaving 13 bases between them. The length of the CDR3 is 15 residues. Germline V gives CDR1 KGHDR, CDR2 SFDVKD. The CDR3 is CATSDARNRDNEQFF. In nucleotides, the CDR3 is TGTGCCACCAGTGATGCCCGGAACCGGGACAATGAGCAGTTCTTC.

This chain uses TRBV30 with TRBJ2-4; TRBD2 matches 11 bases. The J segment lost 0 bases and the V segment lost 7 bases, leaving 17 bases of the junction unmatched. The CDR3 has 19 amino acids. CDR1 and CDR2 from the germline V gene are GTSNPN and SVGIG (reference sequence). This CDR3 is CAYNPIPIAGGLAKNIQYF. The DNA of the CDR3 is TGTGCCTACAATCCGATCCCAATAGCGGGAGGGTTAGCCAAAAACATTCAGTACTTC. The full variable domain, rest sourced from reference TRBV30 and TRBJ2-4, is SQTIHQWPATLVQPVGSPLSLECTVEGTSNPNLYWYRQAAGRGLQLLFYSVGIGQISSEVPQNLSASRPQDRQFILSSKKLLLSDSGFYLCAYNPIPIAGGLAKNIQYFGAGTRLSVL.

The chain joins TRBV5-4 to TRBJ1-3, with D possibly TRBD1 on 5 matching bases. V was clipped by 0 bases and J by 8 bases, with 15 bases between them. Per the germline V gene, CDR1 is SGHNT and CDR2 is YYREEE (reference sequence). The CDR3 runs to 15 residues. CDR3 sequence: CASSLESGRSDTIYF. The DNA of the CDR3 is TGTGCCAGCAGCTTGGAATCAGGGAGGTCGGACACCATATATTTT.

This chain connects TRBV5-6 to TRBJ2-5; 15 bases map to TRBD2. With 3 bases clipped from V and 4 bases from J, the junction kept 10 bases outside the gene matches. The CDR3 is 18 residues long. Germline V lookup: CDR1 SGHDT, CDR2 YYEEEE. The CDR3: CASSSPNPGLAGGETQYF. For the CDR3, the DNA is TGTGCCAGCAGCTCACCGAATCCGGGACTAGCGGGAGGAGAGACCCAGTACTTC.

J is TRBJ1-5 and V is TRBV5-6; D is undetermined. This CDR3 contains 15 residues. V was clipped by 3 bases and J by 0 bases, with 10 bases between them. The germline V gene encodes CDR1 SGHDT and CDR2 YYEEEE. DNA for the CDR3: TGTGCCAGCAGCTGGGTTCGGGGTAGCAATCAGCCCCAGCATTTT. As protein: CASSWVRGSNQPQHF.

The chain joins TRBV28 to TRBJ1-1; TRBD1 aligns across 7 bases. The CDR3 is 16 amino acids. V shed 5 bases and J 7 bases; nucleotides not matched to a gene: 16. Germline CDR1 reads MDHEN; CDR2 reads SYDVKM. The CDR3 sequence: CASSLTLKGALFEAFF. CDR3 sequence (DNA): TGTGCCAGCAGTCTAACACTCAAGGGGGCACTTTTTGAAGCTTTCTTT. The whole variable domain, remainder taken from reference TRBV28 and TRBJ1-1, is DVKVTQSSRYLVKRTGEKVFLECVQDMDHENMFWYRQDPGLGLRLIYFSYDVKMKEKGDIPEGYSVSREKKERFSLILESASTNQTSMYLCASSLTLKGALFEAFFGQGTRLTVV.

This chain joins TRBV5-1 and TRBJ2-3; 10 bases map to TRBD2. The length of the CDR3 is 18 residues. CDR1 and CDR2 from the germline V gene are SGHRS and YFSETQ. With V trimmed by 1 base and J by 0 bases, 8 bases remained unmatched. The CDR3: CASSLRPSGGTSTDTQYF. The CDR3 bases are TGCGCCAGCAGCTTGCGTCCTAGCGGGGGTACTAGCACAGATACGCAGTATTTT.

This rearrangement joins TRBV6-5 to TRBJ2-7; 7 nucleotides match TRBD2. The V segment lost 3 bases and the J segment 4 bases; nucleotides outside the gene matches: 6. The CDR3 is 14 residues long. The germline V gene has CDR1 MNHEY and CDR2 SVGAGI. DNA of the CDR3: TGTGCCAGCAGTTATTTCGGCGGGAGTTACGAGCAGTACTTC. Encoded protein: CASSYFGGSYEQYF.

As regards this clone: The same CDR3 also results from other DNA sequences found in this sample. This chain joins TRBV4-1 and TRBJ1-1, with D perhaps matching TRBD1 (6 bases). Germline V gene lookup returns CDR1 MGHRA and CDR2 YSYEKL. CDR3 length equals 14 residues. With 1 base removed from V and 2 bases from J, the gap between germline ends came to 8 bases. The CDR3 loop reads CASSQGTVNTEAFF. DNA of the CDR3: TGCGCCAGCAGCCAAGGGACAGTAAACACTGAAGCTTTCTTT.

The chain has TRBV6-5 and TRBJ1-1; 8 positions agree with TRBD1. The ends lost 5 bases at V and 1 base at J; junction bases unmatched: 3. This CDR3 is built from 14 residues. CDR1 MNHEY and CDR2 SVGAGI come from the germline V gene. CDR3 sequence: CASSQQGGNTEAFF. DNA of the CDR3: TGTGCCAGCAGTCAACAGGGGGGGAACACTGAAGCTTTCTTT.

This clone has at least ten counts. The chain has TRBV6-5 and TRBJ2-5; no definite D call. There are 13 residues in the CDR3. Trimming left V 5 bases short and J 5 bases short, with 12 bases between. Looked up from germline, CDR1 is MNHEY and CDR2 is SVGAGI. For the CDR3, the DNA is TGTGCCAGCAGTACCGAGTTTGCGGAGACCCAGTACTTC. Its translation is CASSTEFAETQYF.

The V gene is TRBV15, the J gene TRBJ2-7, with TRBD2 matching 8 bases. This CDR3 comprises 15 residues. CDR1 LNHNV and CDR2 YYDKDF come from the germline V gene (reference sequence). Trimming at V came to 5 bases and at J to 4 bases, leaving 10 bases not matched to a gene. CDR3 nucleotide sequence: TGTGCCACCAGCCGACCCGGGGGGGACCCGTACGAGCAGTACTTC. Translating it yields CATSRPGGDPYEQYF. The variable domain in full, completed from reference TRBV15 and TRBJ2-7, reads DAMVIQNPRYQVTQFGKPVTLSCSQTLNHNVMYWYQQKSSQAPKLLFHYYDKDFNNEADTPDNFQSRRPNTSFCFLDIRSPGLGDTAMYLCATSRPGGDPYEQYFGPGTRLTVT.

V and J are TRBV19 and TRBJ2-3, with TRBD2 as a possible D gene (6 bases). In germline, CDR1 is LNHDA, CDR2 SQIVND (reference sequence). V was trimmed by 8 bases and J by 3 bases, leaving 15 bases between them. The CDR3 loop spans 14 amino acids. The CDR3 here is CASRGIENTDTQYF. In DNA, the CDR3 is TGTGCCAGTCGCGGGATTGAGAATACAGATACGCAGTATTTT. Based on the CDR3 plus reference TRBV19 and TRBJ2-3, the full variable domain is DGGITQSPKYLFRKEGQNVTLSCEQNLNHDAMYWYRQDPGQGLRLIYYSQIVNDFQKGDIAEGYSVSREKKESFPLTVTSAQKNPTAFYLCASRGIENTDTQYFGPGTRLTVL.

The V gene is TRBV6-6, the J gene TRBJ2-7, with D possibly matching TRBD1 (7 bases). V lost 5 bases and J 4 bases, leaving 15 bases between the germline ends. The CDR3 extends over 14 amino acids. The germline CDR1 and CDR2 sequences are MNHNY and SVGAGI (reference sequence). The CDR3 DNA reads TGTGCCAGCAGTCAACAGGGGAGGATTTACGAGCAGTACTTC. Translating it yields CASSQQGRIYEQYF.

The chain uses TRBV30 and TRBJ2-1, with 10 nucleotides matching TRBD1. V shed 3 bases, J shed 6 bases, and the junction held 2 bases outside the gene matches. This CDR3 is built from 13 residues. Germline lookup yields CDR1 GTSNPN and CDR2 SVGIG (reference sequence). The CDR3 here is CAWSRTGGNEQFF. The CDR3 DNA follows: TGTGCCTGGAGCCGGACAGGGGGCAATGAGCAGTTCTTC.

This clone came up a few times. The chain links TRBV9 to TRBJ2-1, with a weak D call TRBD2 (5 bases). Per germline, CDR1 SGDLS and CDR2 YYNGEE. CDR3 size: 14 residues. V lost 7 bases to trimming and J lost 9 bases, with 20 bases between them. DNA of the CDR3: TGTGCCAGCTCTACTGCCGTGGCTGCGGGTGAGCAGTTCTTC. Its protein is CASSTAVAAGEQFF.